The text below deals with one T cell receptor beta chain. The CDR3 length is 15 residues. Trimming took off 4 bases at V and 0 bases at J, with 12 bases between the two ends. The germline V gene encodes CDR1 MGHRA and CDR2 YSYEKL. This sample stems from a study of cytomegalovirus exposure and HLA in healthy donors. The PCR used 60 Vbeta and 13 Jbeta primers. Clones were sequenced by immunoSEQ multiplex PCR, and TCRdb holds only the in-frame ones, with some missing. This sample has 180,000 or so clones; roughly 80% occur once, and the top ten carry more than 1.5%. The chain couples TRBV4-1 to TRBJ2-5; D unresolved. Material for sequencing was PBMCs. This receptor was identified in a man in his forties in good health and CMV-seronegative. CDR3 in amino acids: CASSPLENYQETQYF. The DNA of the CDR3 is TGCGCCAGCAGCCCGTTGGAGAACTACCAAGAGACCCAGTACTTC.